This TCR beta chain is from a study of CD8+ T cells in alopecia areata. This clone was observed a handful of times. Its antigen is still unknown. Study-level results: Between patients, shared TCR sequences were less clear than in mice. This was possibly due in part to HLA diversity in the patient population. Normal scalp showed lower clonality than lesional scalp, especially alopecia totalis/universalis.

Following RNA extraction, reverse transcription yielded cDNA that acted as the sequencing template. Sequenced by immunoSEQ multiplex PCR; TCRdb stores in-frame clones only, minus some. The table has 200,000 to 250,000 clones, 56% seen once. CDR1 and CDR2 from the germline V gene are MGHRA and YSYEKL. CDR3 length: 15 residues. Trimming took 4 bases from V and 4 from J, leaving 16 bases between them. The rearrangement links TRBV4-1 to TRBJ2-5; D unclear. Source material: CD8+ T cells sorted from blood. The source is a human donor in good health. CDR3: CASSPMWPKVETQYF. The DNA for the CDR3 is TGCGCCAGCAGCCCAATGTGGCCAAAGGTAGAGACCCAGTACTTC.